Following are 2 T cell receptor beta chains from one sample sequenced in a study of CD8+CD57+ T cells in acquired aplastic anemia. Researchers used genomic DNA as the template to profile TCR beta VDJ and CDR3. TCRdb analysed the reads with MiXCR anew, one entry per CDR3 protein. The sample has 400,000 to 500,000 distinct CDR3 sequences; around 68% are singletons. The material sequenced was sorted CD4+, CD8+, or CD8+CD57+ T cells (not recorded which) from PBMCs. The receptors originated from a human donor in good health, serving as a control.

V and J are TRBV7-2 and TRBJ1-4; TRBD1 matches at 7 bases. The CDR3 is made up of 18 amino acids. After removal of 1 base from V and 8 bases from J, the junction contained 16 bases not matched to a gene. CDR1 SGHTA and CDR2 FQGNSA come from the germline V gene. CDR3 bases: TGTGCCAGCAGCTTAGGAGCGGGGGGGACAGTAGATACGGAAAAACTGTTTTTT. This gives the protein CASSLGAGGTVDTEKLFF.

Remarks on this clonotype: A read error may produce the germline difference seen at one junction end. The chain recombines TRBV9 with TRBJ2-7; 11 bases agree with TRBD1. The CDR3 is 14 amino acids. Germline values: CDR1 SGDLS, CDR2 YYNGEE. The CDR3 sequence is CASSFRGTGTGGNF. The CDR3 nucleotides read TGTGCCAGCAGCTTTAGGGGAACCGGGACAGGGGGTAACTTC.